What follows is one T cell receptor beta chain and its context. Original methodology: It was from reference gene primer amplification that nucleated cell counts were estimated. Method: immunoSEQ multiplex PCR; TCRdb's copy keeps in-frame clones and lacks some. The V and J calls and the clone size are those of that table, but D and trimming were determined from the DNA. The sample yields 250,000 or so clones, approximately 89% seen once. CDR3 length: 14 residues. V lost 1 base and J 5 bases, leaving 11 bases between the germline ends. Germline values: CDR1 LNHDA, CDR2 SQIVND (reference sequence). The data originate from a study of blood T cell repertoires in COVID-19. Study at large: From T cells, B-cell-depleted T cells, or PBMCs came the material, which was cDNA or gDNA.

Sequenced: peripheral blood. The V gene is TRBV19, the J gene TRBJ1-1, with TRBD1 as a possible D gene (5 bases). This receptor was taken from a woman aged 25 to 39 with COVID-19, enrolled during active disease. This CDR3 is CASSIAGSATEAFF. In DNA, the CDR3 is TGTGCCAGTAGTATAGCAGGGTCCGCGACTGAAGCTTTCTTT.